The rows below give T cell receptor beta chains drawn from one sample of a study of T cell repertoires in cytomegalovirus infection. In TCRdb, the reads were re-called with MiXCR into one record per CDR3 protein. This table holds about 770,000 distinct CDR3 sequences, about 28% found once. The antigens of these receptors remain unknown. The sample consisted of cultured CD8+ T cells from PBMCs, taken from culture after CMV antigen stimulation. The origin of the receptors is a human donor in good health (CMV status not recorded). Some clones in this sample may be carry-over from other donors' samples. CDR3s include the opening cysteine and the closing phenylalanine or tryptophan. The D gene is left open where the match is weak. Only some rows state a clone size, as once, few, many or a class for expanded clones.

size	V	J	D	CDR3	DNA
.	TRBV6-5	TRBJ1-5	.	CASSYGNNQPQHF	TGTGCCAGCAGTTATGGCAACAATCAGCCCCAGCATTTT
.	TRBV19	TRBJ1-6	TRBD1	CASSVTGVSESPLHF	TGTGCCAGTAGTGTTACAGGGGTCTCTGAGTCACCCCTCCACTTT
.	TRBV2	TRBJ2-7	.	CASTPLAEPYEQYF	TGTGCCAGCACGCCTTTAGCTGAGCCCTACGAGCAGTACTTC
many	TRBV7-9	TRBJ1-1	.	CASSYGGPEAFF	TGTGCCAGCAGCTATGGGGGTCCCGAAGCTTTCTTT
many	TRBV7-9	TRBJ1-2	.	CASSLQGERSYGYTF	TGTGCCAGCAGCTTACAGGGAGAAAGGTCCTATGGCTACACCTTC
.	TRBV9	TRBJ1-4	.	CASSAFATNEKLFF	TGTGCCAGCAGCGCCTTTGCAACTAATGAAAAACTGTTTTTT
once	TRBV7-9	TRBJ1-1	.	CASRVDNNTKAFF	TGTGCCAGCAGGGTTGACAATAACACTAAAGCTTTCTTT
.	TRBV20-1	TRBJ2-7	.	CSAPEWGPTYEQYF	TGCAGTGCCCCGGAGTGGGGGCCGACCTACGAGCAGTACTTC
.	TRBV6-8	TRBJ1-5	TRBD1	CASSALSPMEVDRALNQPQHF	TGTGCCAGCAGTGCCCTTAGTCCGATGGAGGTAGACAGGGCCCTCAATCAGCCCCAGCATTTT
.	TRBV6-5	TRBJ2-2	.	CASSLRDAVSGELFF	TGTGCCAGCAGTTTGAGGGACGCGGTTTCCGGGGAGCTGTTTTTT
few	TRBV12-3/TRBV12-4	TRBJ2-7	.	CASSLGADEQYF	TGTGCCAGCAGTTTGGGGGCTGACGAGCAGTACTTC
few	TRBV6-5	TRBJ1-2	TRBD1	CASSYSTTGGDGYTF	TGTGCCAGCAGTTACTCGACCACAGGGGGTGATGGCTACACCTTC
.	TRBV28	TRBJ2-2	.	CASGFHSGTWPGGETGELFF	TGTGCCAGCGGTTTTCACTCGGGGACATGGCCGGGGGGTGAGACCGGGGAGCTGTTTTTT
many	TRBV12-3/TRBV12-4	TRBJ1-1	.	CASSPTRDRF	TGTGCCAGCAGTCCAACCAGGGATCGGTTC
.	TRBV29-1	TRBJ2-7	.	CSVEDDRIFGYEQYF	TGCAGCGTTGAAGACGACAGGATCTTTGGGTACGAGCAGTACTTC